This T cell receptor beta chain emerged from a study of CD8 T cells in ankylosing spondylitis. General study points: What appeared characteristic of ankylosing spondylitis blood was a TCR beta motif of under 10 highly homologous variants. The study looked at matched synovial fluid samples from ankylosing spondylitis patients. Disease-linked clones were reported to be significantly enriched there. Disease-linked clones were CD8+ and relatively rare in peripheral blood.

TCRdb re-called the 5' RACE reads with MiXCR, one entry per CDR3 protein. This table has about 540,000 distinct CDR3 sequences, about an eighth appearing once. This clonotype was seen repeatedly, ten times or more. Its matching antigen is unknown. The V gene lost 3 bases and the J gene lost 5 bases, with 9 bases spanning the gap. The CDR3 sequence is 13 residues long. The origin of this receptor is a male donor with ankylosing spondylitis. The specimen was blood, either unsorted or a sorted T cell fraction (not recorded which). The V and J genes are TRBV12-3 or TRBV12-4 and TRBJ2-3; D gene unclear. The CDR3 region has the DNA TGTGCCAGCAGTTTGAATTCTCTAGATACGCAGTATTTT. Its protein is CASSLNSLDTQYF.